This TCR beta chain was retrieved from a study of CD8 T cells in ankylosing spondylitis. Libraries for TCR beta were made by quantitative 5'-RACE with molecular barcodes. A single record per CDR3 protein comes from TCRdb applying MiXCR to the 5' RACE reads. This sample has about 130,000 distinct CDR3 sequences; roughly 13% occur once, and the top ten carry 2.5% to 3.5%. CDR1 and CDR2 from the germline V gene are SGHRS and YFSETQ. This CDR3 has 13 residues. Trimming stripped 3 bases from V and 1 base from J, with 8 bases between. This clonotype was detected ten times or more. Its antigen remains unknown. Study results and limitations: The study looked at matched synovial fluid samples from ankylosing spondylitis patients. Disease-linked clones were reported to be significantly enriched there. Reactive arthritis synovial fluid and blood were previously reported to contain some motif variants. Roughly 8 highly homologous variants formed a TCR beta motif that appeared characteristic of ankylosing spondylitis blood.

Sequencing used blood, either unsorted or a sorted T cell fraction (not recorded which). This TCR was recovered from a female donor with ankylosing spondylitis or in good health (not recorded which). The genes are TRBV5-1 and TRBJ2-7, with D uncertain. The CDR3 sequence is CASSSTDSYEQYF. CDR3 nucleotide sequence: TGCGCCAGCAGCTCTACGGATTCCTACGAGCAGTACTTC.